These 20 T cell receptor beta chains originate from one sample sequenced in a study of radiotherapy plus CTLA-4 blockade in lung cancer listed by TCRdb under 2018. Libraries were prepared through the immunoSEQ multiplex PCR assay. Here the immuneACCESS table is served through TCRdb, limited to in-frame sequences with V and J called. Missing clones are a known gap in these copies; in checked studies unresolved V genes cover under half, and the rest lacks a known reason. This sample is represented by 25,000 to 35,000 clones; around three quarters of them were singletons. Of the sample, roughly 17% falls within the top ten clones. The sequences come from peripheral blood, collected from a patient treated with radiotherapy plus ipilimumab. These receptors all stem from a human donor with non-small cell lung cancer that progressed on radiotherapy plus ipilimumab.

This sequence joins TRBV7-2 and TRBJ2-7; D gene uncertain. This CDR3 comprises 15 residues. Per the germline V gene, CDR1 is SGHTA and CDR2 is FQGNSA. Trimming removed 5 bases at V and 0 bases at J, with 14 bases between. The CDR3 region is CASSHLSVSSYEQYF. CDR3 DNA: TGTGCCAGCAGCCATCTTAGTGTTAGCTCCTACGAGCAGTACTTC.

V gene TRBV28 combines with J gene TRBJ2-2; 8 bases are shared with TRBD1. Germline-derived CDR1 and CDR2 are MDHEN and SYDVKM. Trimming at V came to 1 base and at J to 4 bases, leaving 8 bases not matched to a gene. This CDR3 comprises 17 residues. CDR3 sequence: CASSLLIGTGLTGELFF. The CDR3 region has the DNA TGTGCCAGCAGTTTATTAATAGGGACAGGCCTCACCGGGGAGCTGTTTTTT.

V gene TRBV6-1 combines with J gene TRBJ2-5, with D perhaps given as TRBD1 or TRBD2 (6 bases each). The J call is in doubt because the DNA end fits TRBJ2-7 better. CDR1 MNHNS and CDR2 SASEGT come from the germline V gene. The CDR3 runs to 11 residues. Here the CDR3 reads CASKGGYEQYF. CDR3 sequence (DNA): TGTGCCAGCAAGGGGGGATACGAGCAGTACTTC.

The chain links TRBV18 to TRBJ2-1; no firm D call. Germline CDR1 reads KGHSH; CDR2 reads LQKENI. Trimming removed 1 base at V and 8 bases at J, with 3 bases between. The CDR3 is 11 residues long. DNA for the CDR3: TGTGCCAGCTCACCACGCTATGAGCAGTTCTTC. Translated: CASSPRYEQFF.

The chain couples TRBV7-9 to TRBJ2-3, with 12 bases aligning to TRBD2. V trimming: 5 bases; J trimming: 4 bases; junction bases outside the gene matches: 7. This CDR3 spans 16 amino acids. Per germline, CDR1 SEHNR and CDR2 FQNEAQ (reference sequence). The CDR3 sequence is CASSPPSGRAPDTQYF. As DNA, the CDR3 is TGTGCCAGCAGCCCCCCTAGCGGGAGGGCCCCAGATACGCAGTATTTT.

The rearrangement links TRBV6-5 to TRBJ1-1; D is unclear. Trimming stripped 8 bases from V and 1 base from J, with 14 bases between. The CDR3 totals 14 residues. The germline CDR1 and CDR2 sequences are MNHEY and SVGAGI. The CDR3 coding sequence is TGTGCCAGCTGTTCCTTTTGGAGGAACACTGAAGCTTTCTTT. Its protein is CASCSFWRNTEAFF.

This clone was detected only a few times. V and J are TRBV5-1 and TRBJ1-1, with D hard to call. The germline gives CDR1 SGHRS, CDR2 YFSETQ. This CDR3 region has 16 residues. V lost 0 bases and J lost 0, with 12 bases in between. The CDR3 bases are TGCGCCAGCAGCTTGGCCCCTAGTATCATGAACACTGAAGCTTTCTTT. This sequence encodes CASSLAPSIMNTEAFF.

This rearrangement joins TRBV2 to TRBJ2-7, with D tentatively TRBD1 or TRBD2 (5 bases each). The CDR3 totals 14 residues. The germline V and J ends were trimmed by 6 bases and 1 base, with 13 bases remaining between them. Germline CDR1 and CDR2: SNHLY and FYNNEI. The CDR3 loop reads CASSMGVRSYEQYF. CDR3 bases: TGTGCCAGCAGCATGGGGGTCAGGTCCTACGAGCAGTACTTC. The full variable domain, in which reference TRBV2 and TRBJ2-7 provide the parts outside the CDR3, is EPEVTQTPSHQVTQMGQEVILRCVPISNHLYFYWYRQILGQKVEFLVSFYNNEISEKSEIFDDQFSVERPDGSNFTLKIRSTKLEDSAMYFCASSMGVRSYEQYFGPGTRLTVT.

This sequence joins TRBV10-3 and TRBJ2-2, with a weak D call TRBD1 (6 bases). This CDR3 is 16 amino acids long. Germline CDR1 and CDR2: ENHRY and SYGVKD. V lost 0 bases, J lost 4 bases, and 12 bases lay in between. The CDR3 reads CAISESQGIGTGELFF. The CDR3 DNA sequence: TGTGCCATCAGTGAGTCTCAGGGGATCGGCACCGGGGAGCTGTTTTTT.

This chain uses TRBV29-1 with TRBJ1-1, with D perhaps matching TRBD1 (5 bases). V lost 4 bases to trimming and J lost 2 bases, with 11 bases between them. The CDR3 has 13 residues. Germline V gene sequence: CDR1 SQVTM, CDR2 ANQGSEA. The CDR3 nucleotides read TGCAGCGTTGCCCTCCAGGGCAACACTGAAGCTTTCTTT. Protein product: CSVALQGNTEAFF.

The chain employs TRBV2 and TRBJ2-6; D possibly corresponds to TRBD1 (6 bases). The ends were cut back, 7 bases at V and 2 bases at J, with 18 bases in the middle. The CDR3 totals 17 residues. CDR1 SNHLY and CDR2 FYNNEI come from the germline V gene. The CDR3 spells CASTSRPGEPGANVLTF. CDR3 DNA: TGTGCCAGCACCTCAAGGCCAGGGGAGCCTGGGGCCAACGTCCTGACTTTC.

The CDR3 spells CASSFGRGETQYF. CDR3 in DNA: TGTGCCAGCAGTTTCGGGCGGGGAGAGACCCAGTACTTC. The chain couples TRBV2 to TRBJ2-5, with D perhaps matching TRBD2 (6 bases). Germline CDR1 reads SNHLY; CDR2 reads FYNNEI. The CDR3 runs to 13 residues. V lost 5 bases, J lost 4 bases, and 11 bases lay in between.

The chain couples TRBV13 to TRBJ2-5; D might be TRBD2 (6 bases). Trimming removed 8 bases at V and 5 bases at J, with 15 bases between. CDR3 length equals 13 residues. Germline lookup yields CDR1 PRHDT and CDR2 FYEKMQ (reference sequence). The CDR3 reads CASGWAGSETQYF. In nucleotides, the CDR3 is TGTGCCAGCGGCTGGGCGGGGAGTGAGACCCAGTACTTC.

This sequence joins TRBV5-1 and TRBJ1-2; no clear D. CDR1 is SGHRS and CDR2 is YFSETQ in the germline V gene. This CDR3 has 15 residues. Trimming stripped 9 bases from V and 1 base from J, with 19 bases between. CDR3 sequence: CANTSGYHDNYGYTF. CDR3 sequence (DNA): TGCGCCAACACCTCCGGGTACCATGATAACTATGGCTACACCTTC. Supplemented by reference TRBV5-1 and TRBJ1-2, the full variable domain reads KAGVTQTPRYLIKTRGQQVTLSCSPISGHRSVSWYQQTPGQGLQFLFEYFSETQRNKGNFPGRFSGRQFSNSRSEMNVSTLELGDSALYLCANTSGYHDNYGYTFGSGTRLTVV.

The chain employs TRBV15 and TRBJ1-2; D call uncertain. Deletions cut 0 bases from V and 4 bases from J, with 9 bases between. This CDR3 region has 14 residues. CDR1 is LNHNV and CDR2 is YYDKDF in the germline V gene (reference sequence). CDR3 region: CATSRDQVTYGYTF. For the CDR3, the DNA is TGTGCCACCAGCAGAGATCAAGTTACCTATGGCTACACCTTC.

The chain carries TRBV29-1 and TRBJ2-5; 12 bases match TRBD2. The V segment lost 4 bases and the J segment 4 bases; nucleotides outside the gene matches: 10. CDR1 is SQVTM and CDR2 is ANQGSEA in the germline V gene. This CDR3 is built from 16 residues. This chain's CDR3 is CSVGETSGSWGETQYF. CDR3 DNA: TGCAGCGTTGGGGAGACTAGCGGGAGCTGGGGAGAGACCCAGTACTTC. The full variable domain, rest sourced from reference TRBV29-1 and TRBJ2-5, is SAVISQKPSRDICQRGTSLTIQCQVDSQVTMMFWYRQQPGQSLTLIATANQGSEATYESGFVIDKFPISRPNLTFSTLTVSNMSPEDSSIYLCSVGETSGSWGETQYFGPGTRLLVL.

A single count supports this clone. The chain employs TRBV7-6 and TRBJ2-5; 7 bases align to TRBD2. Germline V gene lookup returns CDR1 SGHVS and CDR2 FNYEAQ. The V and J ends lost 1 base and 5 bases, in that order; junction bases with no gene match: 10. This CDR3 has 16 residues. DNA of the CDR3: TGTGCCAGCAGCTTAGGGGGACTACCCTTGTATGAGACCCAGTACTTC. Translating it yields CASSLGGLPLYETQYF.

The V call is TRBV11-2, the J call TRBJ2-1, with TRBD2 identical over 10 bases. This CDR3 has 15 amino acids. Germline lookup yields CDR1 SGHAT and CDR2 FQNNGV. The V gene end was trimmed by 6 bases and the J gene end by 9 bases; junction bases not matched to a gene: 11. This chain's CDR3 is CASSLEAGGPGEQFF. CDR3 in DNA: TGTGCCAGCAGTCTCGAAGCGGGAGGGCCCGGTGAGCAGTTCTTC.

This chain links TRBV5-6 with TRBJ2-4, with D unclear. The CDR3 is 15 residues long. Trimming took 3 bases from V and 1 from J, leaving 11 bases between them. CDR1 is SGHDT and CDR2 is YYEEEE in the germline V gene. CDR3 protein: CASSWGRAAKNIQYF. In DNA form, the CDR3 reads TGTGCCAGCAGCTGGGGTAGGGCGGCCAAAAACATTCAGTACTTC.

The rearrangement joins TRBV14 to TRBJ2-7, with a weak D call TRBD1 (6 bases). Germline V CDR1 and CDR2: SGHDN, FVKESK. The V and J ends lost 2 bases and 3 bases respectively, with 11 bases between them. The CDR3 extends over 14 amino acids. The CDR3 is CASSQPGHGYEQYF. The CDR3 region has the DNA TGTGCCAGCAGCCAACCGGGACACGGCTACGAGCAGTACTTC.